These 16 T cell receptor beta chains share one sample of origin, sequenced in a study of CD8+ T cells in alopecia areata. Extracted from the samples, RNA was reverse transcribed into cDNA to serve as the sequencing template. Clones were read by immunoSEQ multiplex PCR, and TCRdb kept only the in-frame ones, dropping some. The repertoire holds 150,000 to 250,000 clones, 58% seen once, with 5.5% in the top ten. Treatment reported: oral pan-JAK inhibitor, 5-10 mg twice daily. Sequencing used CD4+ T cells sorted from blood, obtained at week 24, from a patient treated with tofacitinib. Receptors were obtained from a human donor with alopecia areata.

V usage is TRBV4-1 and J usage is TRBJ2-3, with 7 nucleotides matching TRBD2. Germline assignment: CDR1 MGHRA and CDR2 YSYEKL. The CDR3 is made up of 15 amino acids. The trim removed 7 bases at V and 0 bases at J, leaving 7 bases unmatched. The CDR3 sequence: CASTRDYSSTDTQYF. CDR3 in DNA: TGCGCCAGCACCCGGGACTATTCTAGCACAGATACGCAGTATTTT.

This rearrangement joins TRBV7-8 to TRBJ2-7, with a possible D match to TRBD1 (6 bases). Germline assignment: CDR1 SGHVS and CDR2 FQNEAQ. With 5 bases removed from V and 3 bases from J, the gap between germline ends came to 17 bases. This CDR3 has 15 amino acids. The CDR3 loop reads CASSTNRDKSYEQYF. In DNA form, the CDR3 reads TGTGCCAGCAGCACCAATCGGGACAAAAGCTACGAGCAGTACTTC.

This clone appeared a single time. The CDR3 DNA reads as TGTGCCAGTAGGGCCGGGACGGACCCCAACGTCCTGACTTTC. Translating gives CASRAGTDPNVLTF. The chain is built from TRBV19 and TRBJ2-6, with D perhaps being TRBD1 or TRBD2 (5 bases each). Looked up from germline, CDR1 is LNHDA and CDR2 is SQIVND (reference sequence). V was trimmed by 6 bases and J by 8 bases, leaving 14 bases between them. The CDR3 loop spans 14 amino acids.

The CDR3 DNA follows: TGTGCCAGCAGCCAAGAGACAGTTAATTCACCCCTCCACTTT. This gives the protein CASSQETVNSPLHF. The chain carries TRBV14 and TRBJ1-6; weak D call: TRBD1 (5 bases). CDR1 SGHDN and CDR2 FVKESK come from the germline V gene. V shed 0 bases and J shed 6 bases, with 6 bases lying between them. The CDR3 is 14 amino acids.

As to this clone: One end of the junction does not line up with germline, which may come from a read error. The V and J genes are TRBV15 and TRBJ1-3; no reliable D call. The CDR3 has 17 amino acids. Germline V gene lookup returns CDR1 LNHNV and CDR2 YYDKDF (reference sequence). In nucleotides, the CDR3 is TGTGCCACCAGCAGAGATCCGGCCAACGACTCTGGAAACACCATATGTTTT. Its protein product is CATSRDPANDSGNTICF.

This chain connects TRBV30 to TRBJ2-2, with unresolved D. The CDR3 loop spans 13 amino acids. V lost 2 bases, J lost 1 base, and 5 bases lay in between. From germline, CDR1 is GTSNPN and CDR2 SVGIG (reference sequence). The CDR3 is CAWSTRNTGELFF. CDR3 sequence (DNA): TGTGCCTGGAGTACCAGGAACACCGGGGAGCTGTTTTTT.

J is TRBJ1-3 and V is TRBV29-1; D not certain. The CDR3 runs 14 residues. Deletions cut 1 base from V and 0 bases from J, with 7 bases between. Germline lookup yields CDR1 SQVTM and CDR2 ANQGSEA. The CDR3 spells CSVEGESSGNTIYF. Written as DNA, the CDR3 is TGCAGCGTTGAAGGGGAGAGCTCTGGAAACACCATATATTTT.

J is TRBJ2-4 and V is TRBV25-1; D gene unclear. Germline V gene lookup returns CDR1 MGHDK and CDR2 SYGVNS. V gave up 0 bases and J gave up 6 bases, with 12 bases separating them. This CDR3 is built from 15 residues. CDR3 in amino acids: CASSEYGESGNIQYF. The CDR3 DNA is TGTGCCAGCAGTGAATATGGCGAATCCGGAAACATTCAGTACTTC.

The CDR3 protein is CASSFRTSGSFDGANVLTF. CDR3 DNA sequence: TGTGCCAGCAGTTTCCGAACTAGCGGGAGCTTTGATGGGGCCAACGTCCTGACTTTC. The chain is built from TRBV27 and TRBJ2-6; 11 nucleotides agree with TRBD2. The CDR3 runs 19 residues. Germline V CDR1 and CDR2: MNHEY, SMNVEV (reference sequence). V dropped 3 bases and J dropped 3; count of bases not matched to a gene: 10. Variable domain in full (rest from reference TRBV27 and TRBJ2-6): EAQVTQNPRYLITVTGKKLTVTCSQNMNHEYMSWYRQDPGLGLRQIYYSMNVEVTDKGDVPEGYKVSRKEKRNFPLILESPSPNQTSLYFCASSFRTSGSFDGANVLTFGAGSRLTVL.

The chain has TRBV30 and TRBJ2-1, with no clear D. CDR3 size: 11 residues. The V and J ends lost 0 bases and 13 bases respectively, with 10 bases between them. Germline-derived CDR1 and CDR2 are GTSNPN and SVGIG (reference sequence). CDR3 sequence reads: CAWSVLAVQFF. As DNA, the CDR3 is TGTGCCTGGAGTGTACTGGCGGTACAGTTCTTC.

The rearrangement uses TRBV2 and TRBJ1-2; D not certain. CDR1 and CDR2 (germline): SNHLY, FYNNEI. CDR3 length: 12 amino acids. Between the trimmed V and J ends, which lost 3 bases and 8 bases, there was a span of 10 bases. DNA for the CDR3: TGTGCCAGCAGTGATCATGAGAGGGGCTACACCTTC. Translation gives CASSDHERGYTF.

Notes on this clone: Distinct nucleotide sequences in the sample also encode this CDR3. V usage is TRBV5-1 and J usage is TRBJ2-5, with 7 bases matching TRBD1. The junction had 5 bases not matched to a gene; V was cut back by 4 bases and J by 2 bases. Germline CDR1 is SGHRS and CDR2 is YFSETQ. This CDR3 region has 14 residues. This CDR3 is CASSPGTVQETQYF. The CDR3 DNA follows: TGCGCCAGCAGCCCCGGGACAGTTCAAGAGACCCAGTACTTC.

Regarding this clone: The missing conserved phenylalanine or tryptophan at the end of this CDR3 makes a read error likely. Because the CDR3's place on the DNA is in doubt, the DNA is left out and the CDR3 is given as listed by TCRdb. The V gene is TRBV6-6, the J gene TRBJ1-1; the table's D call, TRBD1, has no DNA check behind it. The CDR3 numbers 12 amino acids, ends counted. Germline V CDR1 and CDR2: MNHNY, SVGAGI (reference sequence). This CDR3 is CASSDGTGTSSV.

The chain recombines TRBV18 with TRBJ1-1; 7 positions match TRBD1. From germline, CDR1 is KGHSH and CDR2 LQKENI. V gave up 3 bases and J gave up 5 bases; unmatched junction bases: 9. This CDR3 has 15 amino acids. CDR3 in amino acids: CASSPRDSGGTEAFF. The CDR3 DNA sequence: TGTGCCAGCTCACCTCGGGACAGCGGAGGGACTGAAGCTTTCTTT. The full variable domain, completed using reference TRBV18 and TRBJ1-1, is NAGVMQNPRHLVRRRGQEARLRCSPMKGHSHVYWYRQLPEEGLKFMVYLQKENIIDESGMPKERFSAEFPKEGPSILRIQQVVRGDSAAYFCASSPRDSGGTEAFFGQGTRLTVV.

The chain has TRBV9 and TRBJ2-3; possibly TRBD1 for D (6 bases). Trimming took 6 bases from V and 5 from J, leaving 16 bases between them. Per the germline V gene, CDR1 is SGDLS and CDR2 is YYNGEE. This CDR3 has 14 amino acids. Written as DNA, the CDR3 is TGTGCCAGCACCCAACAACCAGGGGAAGATACGCAGTATTTT. Its protein product is CASTQQPGEDTQYF.

V and J are TRBV5-1 and TRBJ1-1; D unclear. CDR1 SGHRS and CDR2 YFSETQ come from the germline V gene. This CDR3 has 14 residues. Trimming removed 2 bases from V and 4 bases from J, with 12 bases in between. CDR3 residues: CASSFSHGSTEAFF. In nucleotides, the CDR3 is TGCGCCAGCAGCTTCTCCCACGGGAGCACTGAAGCTTTCTTT.